This record covers a single T cell receptor beta chain. Authors' processing steps: From reference gene primer amplification, estimates of nucleated cell counts were derived. Generated by immunoSEQ multiplex PCR, the TCRdb table keeps only in-frame clones and is missing some. The V and J calls and clone size are taken from that table; D and trimming were inferred from the DNA. The sample holds roughly 180,000 clones, about 86% seen once. The sample comes from a study of blood T cell repertoires in COVID-19. Study as a whole: The study drew acute and convalescent COVID-19 samples from the United States, Italy and Spain.

The germline V gene encodes CDR1 SGHTA and CDR2 FQGNSA. Trimming removed 1 base from V and 9 bases from J, with 10 bases in between. This CDR3 contains 14 residues. The sequence derives from a man aged 65 to 79 with active or convalescent COVID-19. The chain employs TRBV7-2 and TRBJ1-6; no firm D call. Sequenced input: peripheral blood. As DNA, the CDR3 is TGTGCCAGCAGCTTAGACTGGCGGGGTTCACCCCTCCACTTT. Translating it yields CASSLDWRGSPLHF.